The entry below describes one T cell receptor beta chain. The CDR3 sequence is 16 residues long. Trimming pared 7 bases from V and 1 base from J, leaving 18 bases between. Germline CDR1 is SGHNT and CDR2 is YENEEA. The data were obtained in a study of cytomegalovirus exposure and HLA in healthy donors. Vbeta (60) and Jbeta (13) primers were used in the PCR. Assay: immunoSEQ multiplex PCR; the TCRdb copy retains only in-frame clones and omits some. The sample contains some 120,000 clones, 79% of which appear only once. Sequencing used PBMCs. The chain joins TRBV11-3 to TRBJ2-3; a weak D match, TRBD2 (6 bases). This sequence originates from a man aged 25-45 years in good health and CMV-seropositive. The CDR3 region is CASTRGGADGTDTQYF. For the CDR3, the DNA is TGTGCCAGCACCCGGGGCGGGGCCGATGGCACAGATACGCAGTATTTT.